This TCR beta chain was sequenced for a study of graft-versus-host responses after intestinal transplantation. This CDR3 has 13 amino acids. CDR1 and CDR2 from the germline V gene are SNHLY and FYNNEI. V lost 5 bases and J 2 bases, leaving 9 bases between the germline ends. About this clone: Its antigen remains unidentified.

The assay was immunoSEQ multiplex PCR, and TCRdb's table has in-frame clones only and misses some. The sample has some 76,000 clones; about nine tenths are singletons. The genes are TRBV2 and TRBJ2-5; D possibly corresponds to TRBD1 (6 bases). The sequenced sample was unstimulated CD8+ T cells sorted from spleen or lymph node cells, obtained before transplant. This sequence was found in a human donor who was the organ donor for an intestinal transplant. CDR3: CASSSGAQETQYF. For the CDR3, the DNA is TGTGCCAGCAGTTCAGGGGCACAAGAGACCCAGTACTTC.